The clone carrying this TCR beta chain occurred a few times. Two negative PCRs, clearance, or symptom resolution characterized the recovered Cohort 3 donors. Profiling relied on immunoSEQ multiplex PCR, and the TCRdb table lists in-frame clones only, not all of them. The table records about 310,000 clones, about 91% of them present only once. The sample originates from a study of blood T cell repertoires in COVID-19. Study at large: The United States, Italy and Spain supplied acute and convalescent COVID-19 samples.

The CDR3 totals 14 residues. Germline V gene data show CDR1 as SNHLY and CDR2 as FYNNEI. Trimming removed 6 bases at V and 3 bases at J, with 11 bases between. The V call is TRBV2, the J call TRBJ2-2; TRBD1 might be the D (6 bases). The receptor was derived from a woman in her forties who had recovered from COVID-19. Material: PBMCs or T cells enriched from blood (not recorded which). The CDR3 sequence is CASSVQGYTGELFF. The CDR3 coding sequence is TGTGCCAGCAGCGTCCAGGGGTACACCGGGGAGCTGTTTTTT.